This T cell receptor beta chain stems from a study of T cell changes during pregnancy in multiple sclerosis. This clone has more than one count but fewer than ten. Produced via immunoSEQ multiplex PCR; TCRdb's table is partial and in-frame only. The top ten clones hold about 0.33% of a sample with 61,000 or so clones, just over 90% of them seen once. V was shortened by 2 bases and J by 3 bases, with 12 bases between the two germline ends. The CDR3 length is 15 residues. The germline gives CDR1 MGHRA, CDR2 YSYEKL. The starting material was CD4+ T cells from peripheral blood mononuclear cells, obtained before pregnancy. The rearrangement links TRBV4-1 to TRBJ2-3; a possible D gene is TRBD1 (6 bases). The receptor was isolated from a female donor with multiple sclerosis, enrolled in a pregnancy study. Here the CDR3 reads CASSQQGWDTDTQYF. DNA of the CDR3: TGCGCCAGCAGCCAACAGGGGTGGGATACAGATACGCAGTATTTT.